These T cell receptor beta chains were read from a single sample in a study of technical replicates of blood from a few donors. Sequencing was performed with immunoSEQ multiplex PCR; in TCRdb, only in-frame clones are kept and a portion is missing. The sample has roughly 100,000 clones; 96% are singletons. Sequenced: T cells isolated from PBMCs. The receptors come from a human donor in good health. Both conserved end residues are part of each CDR3. The D gene is left open where the match is weak. Clone size is stated in some rows and not others, as once, few, many or a class when expanded.

>NA|TRBJ1-6|TRBV4-1|NA
TGCGCCAGCAGCCTGGAGGGTAACTCACCCCTCCACTTT
CASSLEGNSPLHF
>NA|TRBJ1-5|TRBV4-1|NA
TGCGCCAGCAGCTGGACAGTAAGTCAGCCCCAGCATTTT
CASSWTVSQPQHF
>NA|TRBJ2-1|TRBV5-5|NA
TGTGCCAGCAGCTTGCGGAAGGGGGGGAACAATGAGCAGTTCTTC
CASSLRKGGNNEQFF
>TRBD2|TRBJ2-5|TRBV6-6|NA
TGTGCCAGCAGTTTTTTCTCGGGACTAACAAAAGAGACCCAGTACTTC
CASSFFSGLTKETQYF
>NA|TRBJ1-4|TRBV5-1|NA
TGCGCCAGCAGCTTGGTGAGGACAGAAGACAATGAAAAACTGTTTTTT
CASSLVRTEDNEKLFF
>NA|TRBJ1-2|TRBV11-2|NA
TGTGCCAGCAGCTTCGGGTTGTCAGGAGGTGGCTACACCTTC
CASSFGLSGGGYTF
>NA|TRBJ2-3|TRBV5-1|NA
TGCGCCAGCAGCTTGGGACAGGTGATGGCTAGCACAGATACGCAGTATTTT
CASSLGQVMASTDTQYF
>NA|TRBJ2-5|TRBV13|NA
TGTGCCAGCAGCTTGAGGCCAATGGGGGCGGAAGAGACCCAGTACTTC
CASSLRPMGAEETQYF
>NA|TRBJ2-1|TRBV5-1|NA
TGCGCCAGCAGCTCCCGTAGCTCCTACAATGAGCAGTTCTTC
CASSSRSSYNEQFF
>TRBD2|TRBJ2-7|TRBV27|NA
TGTGCCAGCAGCCTTCTAGCGGGAACAGGGTACGAGCAGTACTTC
CASSLLAGTGYEQYF
>NA|TRBJ1-2|TRBV4-1|few
TGCGCCAGCAGCCAAGTTGGCGGGTCTAGGGTATCGGGTGGCTACACCTTC
CASSQVGGSRVSGGYTF
>TRBD1|TRBJ2-4|TRBV15|NA
TGTGCCACCAGCAGAGATCGAAGAGGGGGCAACATTCAGTACTTC
CATSRDRRGGNIQYF
>NA|TRBJ2-2|TRBV19|NA
TGTGCCAGTAGCAATTACAGGAACTCCGGTCACGGGGAGCTGTTTTTT
CASSNYRNSGHGELFF
>TRBD2|TRBJ2-5|TRBV28|NA
TGTGCCAGCAGCTTTAGCGGGAGAGCAACCCAGTACTTC
CASSFSGRATQYF
>NA|TRBJ2-1|TRBV28|NA
TGTGCCAGCAGTTACCCTAGGGCGGGGAACAATGAGCAGTTCTTC
CASSYPRAGNNEQFF
>TRBD1|TRBJ1-6|TRBV2|NA
TGTGCCAGCAGTACAACAGGGGGCTCCTATAATTCACCCCTCCACTTT
CASSTTGGSYNSPLHF
>NA|TRBJ1-1|TRBV7-9|NA
TGTGCCAGCAGCTTAGCGGGGCTCACTGAAGCTTTCTTT
CASSLAGLTEAFF
>NA|TRBJ2-3|TRBV2|NA
TGTGCCAGCAGTGTCCTAGTTGGGGATACGCAGTATTTT
CASSVLVGDTQYF
>NA|TRBJ1-6|TRBV6-1|NA
TGTGCCAGCAGTGGACAGGATTATAATTCACCCCTCCACTTT
CASSGQDYNSPLHF
>NA|TRBJ2-7|TRBV21-1|NA
TGTGCCAGCAGCAAAGGGGAGATTTACGAGCAGTACTTC
CASSKGEIYEQYF
>TRBD1|TRBJ1-3|TRBV4-1|NA
TGCGCCAGCAGTGACAGGGGATCGAGGGGAAACACCATATATTTT
CASSDRGSRGNTIYF
>TRBD2|TRBJ2-5|TRBV2|once
TGTGCCAGCAGTAACGGACTAGCGGGGGGCGGAGAGACCCAGTACTTC
CASSNGLAGGGETQYF
>NA|TRBJ1-1|TRBV28|NA
TGTGCCAGCGGATTCAGGCTTTTGAACACTGAAGCTTTCTTT
CASGFRLLNTEAFF
>TRBD2|TRBJ2-5|TRBV7-9|NA
TGTGCCAGCCCTCCAAGCGGGGGGGCTGATGAGACCCAGTACTTC
CASPPSGGADETQYF
>NA|TRBJ1-2|TRBV6-5|NA
TGTGCCAGCAGTAACGGACATAACTATGGCTACACCTTC
CASSNGHNYGYTF
>NA|TRBJ1-1|TRBV7-9|few
TGTGCCAGCAGCTTAGCGAGTATGTTGGTCACTGAAGCTTTCTTT
CASSLASMLVTEAFF
>TRBD1|TRBJ2-5|TRBV6-5|NA
TGTGCCAGCAGTCCCGGGACAGGGGGCTTGGAGACCCAGTACTTC
CASSPGTGGLETQYF
>NA|TRBJ1-1|TRBV5-1|once
TGCGCCAGCAGCTTAACCGGGACACGGTTGAACACTGAAGCTTTCTTT
CASSLTGTRLNTEAFF
>NA|TRBJ1-6|TRBV2|NA
TGTGCCAGCAGAGACCTAGCCTTGGGGAATTCACCCCTCCACTTT
CASRDLALGNSPLHF
>TRBD1|TRBJ2-7|TRBV5-1|NA
TGCGCCAGCAGCTTGGAGTTAGGGGGCACCTACGAGCAGTACTTC
CASSLELGGTYEQYF
>TRBD1|TRBJ2-1|TRBV4-1|NA
TGCGCCAGCAGCCAAGATAGGGACAGGGGTCTTACTAAAAGATACTACAATGAGCAGTTCTTC
CASSQDRDRGLTKRYYNEQFF
>NA|TRBJ1-5|TRBV7-2|NA
TGTGCCAGCAGCCTCAGGGATCAGCCCCAGCATTTT
CASSLRDQPQHF
>TRBD2|TRBJ2-5|TRBV27|NA
TGTGCCAGCAATCGAGCGGGAGGAGATTTGTTCCAAGAGACCCAGTACTTC
CASNRAGGDLFQETQYF
>NA|TRBJ1-1|TRBV9|NA
TGTGCCAGCACCAAGGACCTGGGGAGGGGTGAAGCTTTCTTT
CASTKDLGRGEAFF
>NA|TRBJ2-7|TRBV5-1|NA
TGCGCCAGCAGTGGGGGGTCCTACGAGCAGTACTTC
CASSGGSYEQYF
>TRBD2|TRBJ2-2|TRBV28|NA
TGTGCCAGCATACCATACGGGAGGAGGGACACCGGGGAGCTGTTTTTT
CASIPYGRRDTGELFF
>NA|TRBJ1-2|TRBV18|NA
TGTGCCAGCTCACCGAGTCGACATAACTATGGCTACACCTTC
CASSPSRHNYGYTF
>TRBD2|TRBJ2-5|TRBV4-1|NA
TGCGCCAGCAGCCAACTAGCGGGAGGGTTAGAGACCCAGTACTTC
CASSQLAGGLETQYF
>TRBD2|TRBJ2-7|TRBV27|NA
TGTGCCAGCACCCGGGGGGGAGACTACGAGCAGTACTTC
CASTRGGDYEQYF
>TRBD1|TRBJ2-3|TRBV5-4|NA
TGTGCCAGCAGCTTGGGTAAAAGACAGGGTGGAACAGATACGCAGTATTTT
CASSLGKRQGGTDTQYF
>TRBD1|TRBJ1-2|TRBV7-9|NA
TGTGCCAGCAGCGTTCCTAAGACAGGGAAGAACTATGGCTACACCTTC
CASSVPKTGKNYGYTF
>NA|TRBJ1-6|TRBV5-6|NA
TGTGCCAGCAGCTTACAGTATAATTCACCCCTCCACTTT
CASSLQYNSPLHF
>NA|TRBJ1-1|TRBV4-1|NA
TGCGCCAGCAGCCAAGATGGGCAGCTTAACACTGAAGCTTTCTTT
CASSQDGQLNTEAFF
>TRBD2|TRBJ2-3|TRBV4-2|NA
TGTGCCAGCAGCCCGCGGACTAGCGATGTCACGACAGATACGCAGTATTTT
CASSPRTSDVTTDTQYF
>TRBD2|TRBJ2-2|TRBV2|NA
TGTGCCAGCAGGGGAGCGGGGGGCCCGATAGGGGAGCTGTTTTTT
CASRGAGGPIGELFF
>NA|TRBJ2-2|TRBV30|NA
TGTGCCTGCCTTGGACTCGCGAACACCGGGGAGCTGTTTTTT
CACLGLANTGELFF
>TRBD2|TRBJ2-1|TRBV19|NA
TGTGCCAGTAGACTTAGCGGGAGGGGGACAAGTGAGCAGTTCTTC
CASRLSGRGTSEQFF
>NA|TRBJ2-3|TRBV10-1|NA
TGCGCCAGCAGTGATTCAGGGAGCACAGATACGCAGTATTTT
CASSDSGSTDTQYF
>NA|TRBJ2-1|TRBV5-4|NA
TGTGCCAGCAGCTTGGTCGCAGGGCCGGGCTACTCCTACAATGAGCAGTTCTTC
CASSLVAGPGYSYNEQFF
>NA|TRBJ1-2|TRBV20-1|NA
TGCAGTTTATATCTTGATGGCTACACCTTC
CSLYLDGYTF
>NA|TRBJ1-3|TRBV4-1|NA
TGCGCCAGCAGCTCTCCTGGAGTAACTGGAAACACCATATATTTT
CASSSPGVTGNTIYF
>NA|TRBJ1-3|TRBV6-5|NA
TGTGCCAGCAGACACCAGGGAGGATCTGGAAACACCATATATTTT
CASRHQGGSGNTIYF
>NA|TRBJ2-5|TRBV30|once
TGTGCCTGGAACCTAGCTCAAGAGACCCAGTACTTC
CAWNLAQETQYF
>TRBD1|TRBJ1-5|TRBV28|NA
TGTGCCAGCAGCAGGGGGCGCAATCAGCCCCAGCATTTT
CASSRGRNQPQHF
>NA|TRBJ2-5|TRBV18|NA
TGTGCCAGCTCACCAGAGGAGGGCCAAGAGACCCAGTACTTC
CASSPEEGQETQYF
>TRBD2|TRBJ2-7|TRBV6-1|NA
TGTGCCAGCCGAAAACTAGCGGGAGGCTCCTACGAGCAGTACTTC
CASRKLAGGSYEQYF
>TRBD1|TRBJ1-5|TRBV30|NA
TGTGCCTGGAGTCATAGGGGCAGGGGGAGCAATCAGCCCCAGCATTTT
CAWSHRGRGSNQPQHF